These 17 T cell receptor beta chains came from one sample sequenced in a study of cytomegalovirus exposure and HLA in healthy donors. Sequenced by immunoSEQ multiplex PCR; TCRdb stores in-frame clones only, minus some. The sample includes roughly 220,000 clones, roughly 84% of them seen just once. Sequencing was done on a sample of PBMCs. Source of these receptors: a young woman in good health and CMV-seropositive.

The chain recombines TRBV7-9 with TRBJ1-2; D may be TRBD1 (5 bases). CDR3 length: 15 residues. V lost 5 bases and J lost 4, with 17 bases in between. Germline CDR1 and CDR2: SEHNR and FQNEAQ (reference sequence). CDR3 protein: CASSVGDGSSYGYTF. CDR3 DNA sequence: TGTGCCAGCAGCGTTGGGGACGGATCGTCCTATGGCTACACCTTC.

The V gene is TRBV30, the J gene TRBJ1-1; D unresolved. V was clipped by 4 bases and J by 3 bases, with 18 bases between them. The CDR3 extends over 15 amino acids. CDR1 is GTSNPN, CDR2 SVGIG, per germline (reference sequence). CDR3: CAWTRKAGRDTEAFF. Written as DNA, the CDR3 is TGTGCCTGGACCCGTAAAGCAGGCCGCGACACTGAAGCTTTCTTT.

This chain joins TRBV15 and TRBJ1-2; D unclear. There are 13 residues in the CDR3. Germline V CDR1 and CDR2: LNHNV, YYDKDF (reference sequence). V lost 6 bases to trimming and J lost 5 bases, with 13 bases between them. CDR3 nucleotide sequence: TGTGCCACCAGAGAAGCCTCGGAGTATGGCTACACCTTC. Its protein is CATREASEYGYTF.

This sequence joins TRBV4-1 and TRBJ2-2; TRBD2 might be the D (5 bases). Trimming shortened V by 5 bases and J by 1 base, and 11 bases separated the two germline ends. Germline V gene data show CDR1 as MGHRA and CDR2 as YSYEKL. The CDR3 sequence is 15 residues long. CDR3 nucleotide sequence: TGCGCCAGCAGCTATACCGCGGGGAACACCGGGGAGCTGTTTTTT. It encodes CASSYTAGNTGELFF.

This clone has a handful of counts. The V gene is TRBV9, the J gene TRBJ1-2; possibly TRBD1 for D (5 bases). Trimming stripped 0 bases from V and 8 bases from J, with 14 bases between. This CDR3 has 14 residues. Germline V CDR1 and CDR2: SGDLS, YYNGEE. The CDR3 bases are TGTGCCAGCAGCGTAGATCCCCGGGGGAGCGGCTACACCTTC. Amino acids: CASSVDPRGSGYTF.

This clone came up once. The chain is built from TRBV10-3 and TRBJ1-2, with TRBD1 identical over 9 bases. The CDR3 covers 13 residues. The V and J ends lost 4 bases and 6 bases, in that order; junction bases with no gene match: 3. Per the germline V gene, CDR1 is ENHRY and CDR2 is SYGVKD. CDR3: CAISGTGEDGYTF. CDR3 coding DNA: TGTGCCATCAGTGGGACAGGGGAGGATGGCTACACCTTC.

The V call is TRBV19, the J call TRBJ1-2; D gene unclear. Trimming removed 5 bases from V and 6 bases from J, with 10 bases in between. Germline V gene lookup returns CDR1 LNHDA and CDR2 SQIVND (reference sequence). This CDR3 spans 12 amino acids. CDR3 residues: CASSGGLNGYTF. The CDR3, as DNA: TGTGCCAGTAGTGGAGGACTCAATGGCTACACCTTC. Together with reference TRBV19 and TRBJ1-2, the CDR3 gives the full variable domain: DGGITQSPKYLFRKEGQNVTLSCEQNLNHDAMYWYRQDPGQGLRLIYYSQIVNDFQKGDIAEGYSVSREKKESFPLTVTSAQKNPTAFYLCASSGGLNGYTFGSGTRLTVV.

The chain carries TRBV5-1 and TRBJ1-4; 7 nucleotides match TRBD1. J gave up 15 bases and V 2 bases, and 7 bases lay outside the gene matches. The CDR3 covers 12 residues. Per the germline V gene, CDR1 is SGHRS and CDR2 is YFSETQ. This CDR3 is CASSFTGEVVFF. The CDR3 nucleotides are TGCGCCAGCAGCTTTACAGGGGAAGTGGTGTTTTTT. The full variable domain, rest sourced from reference TRBV5-1 and TRBJ1-4, is KAGVTQTPRYLIKTRGQQVTLSCSPISGHRSVSWYQQTPGQGLQFLFEYFSETQRNKGNFPGRFSGRQFSNSRSEMNVSTLELGDSALYLCASSFTGEVVFFGSGTQLSVL.

This rearrangement joins TRBV2 to TRBJ2-7; D ambiguous. Per the germline V gene, CDR1 is SNHLY and CDR2 is FYNNEI. The germline V and J ends were trimmed by 2 bases and 3 bases, with 11 bases remaining between them. The CDR3 consists of 14 residues. The CDR3 DNA reads as TGTGCCAGCAGTGAATCGGAATACAACTACGAGCAGTACTTC. This gives the protein CASSESEYNYEQYF.

V and J are TRBV14 and TRBJ2-7, with D possibly TRBD1 on 5 matching bases. From germline, CDR1 is SGHDN and CDR2 FVKESK. The CDR3 loop spans 13 amino acids. V shed 1 base and J shed 3 bases, with 7 bases lying between them. The CDR3 protein is CASSQVGDYEQYF. As DNA, the CDR3 is TGTGCCAGCAGCCAAGTAGGGGACTACGAGCAGTACTTC.

This clone was found once. The rearrangement joins TRBV7-3 to TRBJ2-3; D is unclear. CDR1 and CDR2 from the germline V gene are SGHTA and FQGTGA. V lost 0 bases and J lost 4, with 11 bases in between. CDR3 size: 15 residues. The CDR3 bases are TGTGCCAGCAGCTTAACGTGGTGGCGCGCAGATACGCAGTATTTT. Its translation: CASSLTWWRADTQYF.

V and J are TRBV5-1 and TRBJ1-2; no clear D gene. Germline CDR1 reads SGHRS; CDR2 reads YFSETQ. The V gene lost 1 base and the J gene lost 3 bases, with 10 bases spanning the gap. The CDR3 runs 14 residues. This chain's CDR3 is CASSLRGVHYGYTF. The CDR3 DNA is TGCGCCAGCAGCTTGCGTGGGGTCCACTATGGCTACACCTTC.

The chain couples TRBV19 to TRBJ2-3; D remains ambiguous. The CDR3 has 12 residues. The V gene lost 7 bases and the J gene lost 6 bases, with 11 bases spanning the gap. The germline V gene has CDR1 LNHDA and CDR2 SQIVND (reference sequence). DNA of the CDR3: TGTGCCAGTACCGATAGGACGGATACGCAGTATTTT. It translates to CASTDRTDTQYF.

The rearrangement joins TRBV7-9 to TRBJ1-1; tentative D call: TRBD1 (6 bases). The CDR3 length is 12 residues. Trimming removed 6 bases from V and 5 bases from J, with 10 bases in between. CDR1 is SEHNR, CDR2 FQNEAQ, per germline (reference sequence). Here the CDR3 reads CASRPQGTEAFF. CDR3 in DNA: TGTGCCAGCAGACCACAGGGTACTGAAGCTTTCTTT.

The rearrangement joins TRBV30 to TRBJ1-5; no clear D. V was trimmed by 0 bases and J by 0 bases, leaving 9 bases between them. CDR1 GTSNPN and CDR2 SVGIG come from the germline V gene (reference sequence). The CDR3 covers 15 residues. The DNA for the CDR3 is TGTGCCTGGAGTGTAGCGGGGTATAGCAATCAGCCCCAGCATTTT. Residues: CAWSVAGYSNQPQHF.

In its sample, this clone was seen a few times. The chain carries TRBV30 and TRBJ1-1, with unresolved D. The V end lost 6 bases, the J end lost 10 bases, and 12 bases lay between the germline ends. The CDR3 sequence is 10 residues long. The germline CDR1 and CDR2 sequences are GTSNPN and SVGIG (reference sequence). CDR3 sequence reads: CACLSLRAFF. In DNA form, the CDR3 reads TGTGCCTGCTTGTCCCTGCGAGCTTTCTTT.

V and J are TRBV11-3 and TRBJ1-2, with TRBD1 matching 8 bases. V lost 5 bases to trimming and J lost 3 bases; unmatched junction nucleotides: 11. The V gene's germline CDR1 is SGHNT and CDR2 YENEEA. This CDR3 is built from 16 residues. CDR3 loop: CASSTRYGQGDYGYTF. The CDR3 nucleotides are TGTGCCAGCAGCACCCGATACGGACAGGGCGACTATGGCTACACCTTC.